This T cell receptor beta chain was captured in a study of control samples from healthy donors and cancer patients (TCRdb year 2020). Libraries were prepared through the immunoSEQ multiplex PCR assay. The table was pulled from immuneACCESS by TCRdb, which kept in-frame rearrangements only. Such tables lose some clones; where checked, under half of the loss comes from unresolved V genes, and the rest has no known cause. The sample table contains approximately 150,000 clones; only one count was recorded for about 89% of them. More than 6.5% of the sample comes from the top ten. The CDR3 runs 13 residues from the cysteine to the phenylalanine. The kept DNA is CDR3 alone, 39 bases in frame from the first base. V loses 2 bases of germline sequence and J loses 5 bases, and the interval between the two ends is 9 bases. The germline V gene (reference sequence) specifies LGHDT as CDR1 and YNNKEL as CDR2. On this clone itself: The antigen it binds to is not known. Per-nucleotide qualities are absent, and no much larger clonotype sits a single base away.

This TCR was sampled from a man in his late teens or twenties in good health. This sequence uses TRBV3-1 (or the pseudogene TRBV3-2) and TRBJ1-1; TRBD1 is possibly the D segment (5 matching bases). Sequenced material: blood. The sequenced DNA: TGTGCCAGCAGCCAACAGGGACCTACTGAAGCTTTCTTT. Protein translation: CASSQQGPTEAFF.